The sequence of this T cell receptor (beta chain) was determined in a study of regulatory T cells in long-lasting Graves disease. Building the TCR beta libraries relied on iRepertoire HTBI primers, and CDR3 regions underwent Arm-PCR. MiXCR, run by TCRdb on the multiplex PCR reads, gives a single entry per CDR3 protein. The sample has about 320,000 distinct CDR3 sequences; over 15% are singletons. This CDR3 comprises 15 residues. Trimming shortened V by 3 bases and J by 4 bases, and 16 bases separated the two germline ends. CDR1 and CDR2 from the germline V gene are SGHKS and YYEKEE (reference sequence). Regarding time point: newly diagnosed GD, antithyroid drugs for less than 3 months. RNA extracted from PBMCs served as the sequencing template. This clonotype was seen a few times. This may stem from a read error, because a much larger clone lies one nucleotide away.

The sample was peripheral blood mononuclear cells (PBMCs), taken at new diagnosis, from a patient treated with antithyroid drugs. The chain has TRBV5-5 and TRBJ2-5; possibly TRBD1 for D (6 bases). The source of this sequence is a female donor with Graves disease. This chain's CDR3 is CASSSRAQGRETQYF. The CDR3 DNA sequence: TGTGCCAGCAGCTCCCGGGCACAGGGCAGAGAGACCCAGTACTTC.